What follows are 5 T cell receptor beta chains derived from one specimen sequenced in a study of blood T cell repertoires in COVID-19. The assay was immunoSEQ multiplex PCR, and TCRdb's table has in-frame clones only and misses some. In the table there are about 76,000 clones, approximately 88% of which are singletons. The specimen sequenced was peripheral blood. The receptors derive from a man aged 45-60 years with active COVID-19.

V and J are TRBV27 and TRBJ2-1, with 12 bases identical to TRBD2. Germline trimming cut 8 bases from V and 7 bases from J; bases unmatched to any gene: 9. CDR3 size: 15 residues. Germline CDR1 reads MNHEY; CDR2 reads SMNVEV (reference sequence). DNA of the CDR3: TGTGCCAGCGGTCTGACGGGACTAGCGGGTAATGAGCAGTTCTTC. Protein sequence: CASGLTGLAGNEQFF.

This sequence joins TRBV7-2 and TRBJ2-1; tentatively, D is TRBD2 (7 bases). This CDR3 has 14 residues. Germline V CDR1 and CDR2: SGHTA, FQGNSA. Trimming cost V 3 bases and J 9 bases, with 15 bases left between them. The CDR3 region is CASSLAGEGGEQFF. The CDR3 coding sequence is TGTGCCAGCAGCTTGGCGGGAGAAGGGGGTGAGCAGTTCTTC.

This sequence joins TRBV6-6 and TRBJ1-2, with 9 positions matching TRBD1. J gave up 4 bases and V 6 bases, and 6 bases lay outside the gene matches. The CDR3 sequence is 14 residues long. Germline CDR1 reads MNHNY; CDR2 reads SVGAGI (reference sequence). Here the CDR3 reads CASRPDRGIYGYTF. CDR3 sequence (DNA): TGTGCCAGCAGGCCCGACAGGGGGATCTATGGCTACACCTTC.

The chain uses TRBV27 and TRBJ2-1; tentatively, D is TRBD2 (6 bases). V was clipped by 3 bases and J by 8 bases, with 8 bases between them. This CDR3 is 12 amino acids long. CDR1 is MNHEY, CDR2 SMNVEV, per germline (reference sequence). The CDR3 here is CASSFGGDEQFF. The CDR3 nucleotides are TGTGCCAGCAGTTTCGGCGGGGATGAGCAGTTCTTC.

V is TRBV27 and J is TRBJ1-3, with a tentative D call TRBD1 (6 bases). Germline CDR1 is MNHEY and CDR2 is SMNVEV (reference sequence). Trimming removed 6 bases from V and 4 bases from J, with 16 bases in between. CDR3 length: 15 amino acids. CDR3: CASSPKGQLGNTIYF. The CDR3 nucleotides read TGTGCCAGCAGCCCTAAAGGACAGCTGGGAAACACCATATATTTT.